This T cell receptor (beta chain) was found in a study of T cells in Graves' hyperthyroidism and ophthalmopathy. Broader study findings: Blood shared most expanded thyroid clonotypes above 0.001.

This clonotype was observed a handful of times. Antigen unknown. After removal of 2 bases from V and 6 bases from J, the junction contained 3 bases not matched to a gene. Germline lookup yields CDR1 SGHVS and CDR2 FNYEAQ. The CDR3 covers 14 residues. TCR beta CDR3 regions were amplified from RNA transcripts. First-round RT-PCR of the TCR CDR3 relied on the HTBI primer set. Each CDR3 protein is one row after TCRdb ran MiXCR on the multiplex PCR reads. The sample has 350,000 or so distinct CDR3 sequences; about 18% are singletons. The sequencing sample was made of blood. The origin of this receptor is a woman in her thirties with Graves' hyperthyroidism that later progressed to Graves' ophthalmopathy. This sequence joins TRBV7-6 and TRBJ2-2, with 7 bases lining up with TRBD1. The CDR3 DNA follows: TGTGCCAGCAGCTTACCGGGACAGTCCGGGGAGCTGTTTTTT. It specifies CASSLPGQSGELFF.